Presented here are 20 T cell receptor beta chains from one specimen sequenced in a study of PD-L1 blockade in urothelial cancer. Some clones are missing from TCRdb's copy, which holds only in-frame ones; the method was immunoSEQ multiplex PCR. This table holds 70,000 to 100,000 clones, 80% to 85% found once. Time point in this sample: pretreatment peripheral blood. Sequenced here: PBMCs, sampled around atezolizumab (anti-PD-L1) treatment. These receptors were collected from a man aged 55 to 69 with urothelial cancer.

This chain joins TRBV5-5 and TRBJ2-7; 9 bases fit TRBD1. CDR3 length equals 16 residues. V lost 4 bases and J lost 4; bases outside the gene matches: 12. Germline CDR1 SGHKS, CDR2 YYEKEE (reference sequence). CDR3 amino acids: CASSSRDRVLGYEQYF. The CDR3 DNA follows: TGTGCCAGCAGCAGCCGGGACAGGGTGCTGGGTTACGAGCAGTACTTC. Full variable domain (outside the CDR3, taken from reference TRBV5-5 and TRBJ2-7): DAGVTQSPTHLIKTRGQQVTLRCSPISGHKSVSWYQQVLGQGPQFIFQYYEKEERGRGNFPDRFSARQFPNYSSELNVNALLLGDSALYLCASSSRDRVLGYEQYFGPGTRLTVT.

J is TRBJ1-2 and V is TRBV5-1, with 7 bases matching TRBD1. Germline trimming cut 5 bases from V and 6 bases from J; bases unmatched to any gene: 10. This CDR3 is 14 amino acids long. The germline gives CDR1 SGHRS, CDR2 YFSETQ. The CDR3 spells CASRIQQGIDGYTF. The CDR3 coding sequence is TGCGCCAGCAGGATCCAACAGGGGATCGATGGCTACACCTTC.

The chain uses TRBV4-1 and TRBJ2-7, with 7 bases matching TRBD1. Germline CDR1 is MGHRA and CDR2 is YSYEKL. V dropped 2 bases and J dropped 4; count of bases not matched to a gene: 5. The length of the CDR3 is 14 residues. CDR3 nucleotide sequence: TGCGCCAGCAGCCAACCCGGACAGGAATACGAGCAGTACTTC. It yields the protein CASSQPGQEYEQYF.

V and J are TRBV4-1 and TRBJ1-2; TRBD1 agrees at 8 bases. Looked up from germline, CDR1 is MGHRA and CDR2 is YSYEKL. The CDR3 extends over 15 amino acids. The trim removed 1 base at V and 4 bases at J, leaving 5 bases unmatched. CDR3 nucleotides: TGCGCCAGCAGCCAAGGGACAGGGAGAGTCTATGGCTACACCTTC. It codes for CASSQGTGRVYGYTF.

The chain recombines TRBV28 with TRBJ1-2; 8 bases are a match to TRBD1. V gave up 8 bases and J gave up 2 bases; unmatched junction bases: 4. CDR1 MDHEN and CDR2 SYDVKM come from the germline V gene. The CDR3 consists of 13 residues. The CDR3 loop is CASGQGANYGYTF. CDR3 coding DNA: TGTGCCAGCGGTCAGGGGGCGAACTATGGCTACACCTTC.

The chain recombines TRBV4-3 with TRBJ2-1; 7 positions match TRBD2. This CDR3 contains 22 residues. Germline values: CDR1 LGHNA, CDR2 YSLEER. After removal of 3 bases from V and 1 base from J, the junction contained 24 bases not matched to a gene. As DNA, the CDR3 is TGCGCCAGCAGCCAGTCGGTCCTAGCGGACGACGTTGTAGCCCGTTCCTACAATGAGCAGTTCTTC. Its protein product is CASSQSVLADDVVARSYNEQFF.

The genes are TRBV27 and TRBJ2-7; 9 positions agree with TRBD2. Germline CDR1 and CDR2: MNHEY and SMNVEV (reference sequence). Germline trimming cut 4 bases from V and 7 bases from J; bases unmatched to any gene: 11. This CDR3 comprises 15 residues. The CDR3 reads CASSSHGTSLREQYF. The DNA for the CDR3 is TGTGCCAGCAGTTCTCACGGGACTAGCCTTCGAGAGCAGTACTTC.

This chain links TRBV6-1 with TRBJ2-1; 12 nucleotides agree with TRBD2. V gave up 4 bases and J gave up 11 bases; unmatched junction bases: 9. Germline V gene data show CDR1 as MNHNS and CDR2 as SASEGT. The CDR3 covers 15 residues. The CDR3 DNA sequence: TGTGCCAGCAGTGGACCTAGCGGGGGGGCGGGTCAGCAGTTCTTC. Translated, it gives CASSGPSGGAGQQFF.

CDR3 DNA sequence: TGTGCCAGTAGTATATACCCCCCCGGCAGGCCCGGGGCCAACGTCCTGACTTTC. This codes for CASSIYPPGRPGANVLTF. The chain couples TRBV19 to TRBJ2-6; D gene uncertain. The V and J ends lost 2 bases and 4 bases respectively, with 18 bases between them. The CDR3 loop spans 18 amino acids. In germline, CDR1 is LNHDA, CDR2 SQIVND (reference sequence).

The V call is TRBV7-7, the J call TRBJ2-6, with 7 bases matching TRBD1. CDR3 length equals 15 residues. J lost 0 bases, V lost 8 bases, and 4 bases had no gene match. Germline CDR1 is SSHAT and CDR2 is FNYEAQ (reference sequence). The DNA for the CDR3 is TGTGCCAGCCCAGGGGGAAACTCTGGGGCCAACGTCCTGACTTTC. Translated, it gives CASPGGNSGANVLTF.

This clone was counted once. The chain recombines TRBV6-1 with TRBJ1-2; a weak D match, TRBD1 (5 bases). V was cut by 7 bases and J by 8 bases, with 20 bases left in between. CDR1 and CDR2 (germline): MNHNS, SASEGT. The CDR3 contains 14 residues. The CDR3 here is CASNTGTSMRGYTF. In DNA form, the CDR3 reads TGTGCCAGCAACACCGGGACTTCAATGAGGGGCTACACCTTC.

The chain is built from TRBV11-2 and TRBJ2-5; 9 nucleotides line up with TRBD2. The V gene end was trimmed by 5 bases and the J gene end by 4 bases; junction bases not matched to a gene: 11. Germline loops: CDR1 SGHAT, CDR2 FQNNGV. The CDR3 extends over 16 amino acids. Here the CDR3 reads CASSLGVRGGVETQYF. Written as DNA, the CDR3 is TGTGCCAGCAGCCTAGGGGTGCGGGGGGGCGTAGAGACCCAGTACTTC. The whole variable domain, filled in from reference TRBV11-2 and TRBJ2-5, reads EAGVAQSPRYKIIEKRQSVAFWCNPISGHATLYWYQQILGQGPKLLIQFQNNGVVDDSQLPKDRFSAERLKGVDSTLKIQPAKLEDSAVYLCASSLGVRGGVETQYFGPGTRLLVL.

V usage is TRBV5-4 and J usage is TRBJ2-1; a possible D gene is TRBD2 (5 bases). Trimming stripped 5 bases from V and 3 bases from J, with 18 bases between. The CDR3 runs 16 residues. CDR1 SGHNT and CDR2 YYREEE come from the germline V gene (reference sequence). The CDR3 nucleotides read TGTGCCAGCAGATCCAAGGGAGCAATTCTCTACAATGAGCAGTTCTTC. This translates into CASRSKGAILYNEQFF.

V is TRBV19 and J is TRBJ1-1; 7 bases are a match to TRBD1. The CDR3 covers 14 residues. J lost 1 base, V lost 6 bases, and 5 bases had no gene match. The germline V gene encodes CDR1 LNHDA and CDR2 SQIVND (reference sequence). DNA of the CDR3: TGTGCCAGTAGCGACAGGGCCGGGAACACTGAAGCTTTCTTT. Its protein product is CASSDRAGNTEAFF.

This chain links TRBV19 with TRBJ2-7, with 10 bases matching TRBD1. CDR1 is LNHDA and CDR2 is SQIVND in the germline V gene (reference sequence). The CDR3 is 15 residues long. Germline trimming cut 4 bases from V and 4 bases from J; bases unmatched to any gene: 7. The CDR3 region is CASSTRTGGGYEQYF. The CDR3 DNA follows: TGTGCCAGTAGTACCCGGACAGGGGGAGGGTACGAGCAGTACTTC.

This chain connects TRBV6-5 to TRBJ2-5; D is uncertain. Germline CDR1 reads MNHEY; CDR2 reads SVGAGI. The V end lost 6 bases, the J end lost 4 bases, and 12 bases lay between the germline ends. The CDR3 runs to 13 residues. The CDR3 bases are TGTGCCAGCAGACGTACCCTACGAGAGACCCAGTACTTC. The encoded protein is CASRRTLRETQYF.

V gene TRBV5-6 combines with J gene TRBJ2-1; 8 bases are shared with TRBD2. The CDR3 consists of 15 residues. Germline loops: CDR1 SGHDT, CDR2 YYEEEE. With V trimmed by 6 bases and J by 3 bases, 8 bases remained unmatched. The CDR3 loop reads CASTHTGGVYNEQFF. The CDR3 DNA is TGTGCCAGCACCCATACGGGGGGGGTCTACAATGAGCAGTTCTTC.

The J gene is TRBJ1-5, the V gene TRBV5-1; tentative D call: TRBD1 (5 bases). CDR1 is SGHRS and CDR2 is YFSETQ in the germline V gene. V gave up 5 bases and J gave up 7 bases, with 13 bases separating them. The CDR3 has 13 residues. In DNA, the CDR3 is TGCGCCAGCAGTAGAACAGGAGAACAGCCCCAGCATTTT. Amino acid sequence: CASSRTGEQPQHF. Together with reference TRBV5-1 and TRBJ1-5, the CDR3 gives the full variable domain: KAGVTQTPRYLIKTRGQQVTLSCSPISGHRSVSWYQQTPGQGLQFLFEYFSETQRNKGNFPGRFSGRQFSNSRSEMNVSTLELGDSALYLCASSRTGEQPQHFGDGTRLSIL.

CDR3 DNA: TGTGCCAGCAGTCAAGCGGGAGGCACAGATACGCAGTATTTT. Its translation is CASSQAGGTDTQYF. The chain has TRBV6-5 and TRBJ2-3; TRBD2 matches at 8 bases. Germline-derived CDR1 and CDR2 are MNHEY and SVGAGI. The CDR3 consists of 14 residues. V lost 5 bases and J lost 1; bases outside the gene matches: 2.

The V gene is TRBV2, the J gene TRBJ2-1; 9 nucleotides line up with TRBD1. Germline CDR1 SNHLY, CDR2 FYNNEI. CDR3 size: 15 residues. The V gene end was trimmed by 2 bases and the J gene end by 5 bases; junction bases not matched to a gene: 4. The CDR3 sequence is CASSERGQGHNEQFF. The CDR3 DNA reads TGTGCCAGCAGTGAACGGGGACAGGGCCACAATGAGCAGTTCTTC.